One sample yielded the 11 T cell receptor beta chains listed below, sequenced in a study of response to subunit inactivated influenza vaccine. TCRdb independently ran MiXCR on the RT-PCR reads; one entry per CDR3 protein. The sample has 550,000 to 600,000 distinct CDR3 sequences; about an eighth are singletons. The specimen comprised PBMCs from blood, sampled on the day of vaccination. These receptors all stem from a man between 45 and 60 years old who received an inactivated influenza vaccine.

This clonotype turned up a few times. The genes are TRBV6-5 and TRBJ2-5; D is undetermined. The CDR3 runs to 14 residues. Trimming pared 6 bases from V and 5 bases from J, leaving 16 bases between. Germline V gene lookup returns CDR1 MNHEY and CDR2 SVGAGI. In nucleotides, the CDR3 is TGTGCCAGCAGCTACCCCGCAACACAGGAGACCCAGTACTTC. This codes for CASSYPATQETQYF.

The chain is built from TRBV28 and TRBJ2-7; TRBD2 agrees at 8 bases. The germline gives CDR1 MDHEN, CDR2 SYDVKM. The V gene end was trimmed by 5 bases and the J gene end by 3 bases; junction bases not matched to a gene: 9. This CDR3 region has 15 residues. The CDR3 nucleotides read TGTGCCAGCAGTCCCGGTAGCGGGATCGGCTACGAGCAGTACTTC. Translating gives CASSPGSGIGYEQYF.

This clonotype appeared a few times. The J gene is TRBJ2-1, the V gene TRBV5-4, with D tentatively TRBD2 (5 bases). The V end lost 6 bases, the J end lost 3 bases, and 16 bases lay between the germline ends. The CDR3 is 15 amino acids. Germline V CDR1 and CDR2: SGHNT, YYREEE (reference sequence). The CDR3 DNA reads as TGTGCCAGCACCAACTCTCGGGGTCGCTACAATGAGCAGTTCTTC. Translated: CASTNSRGRYNEQFF.

This chain uses TRBV9 with TRBJ2-1, with 7 bases fitting TRBD2. The CDR3 has 15 amino acids. V shed 4 bases, J shed 10 bases, and the junction held 14 bases outside the gene matches. Per germline, CDR1 SGDLS and CDR2 YYNGEE. In nucleotides, the CDR3 is TGTGCCAGCAGCCGCGGACTAGGACCCCGGCGGGAGCAGTTCTTC. Its translation: CASSRGLGPRREQFF.

The table lists this clonotype with many counts. The chain uses TRBV12-3 or TRBV12-4 and TRBJ1-1; D is ambiguous. Trimming removed 5 bases from V and 3 bases from J, with 7 bases in between. The CDR3 runs 12 residues. In nucleotides, the CDR3 is TGTGCCAGCAGTCGAGCCTACACTGAAGCTTTCTTT. It encodes CASSRAYTEAFF.

This clonotype was detected a few times. The J gene is TRBJ2-3, the V gene TRBV20-1; D unresolved. The CDR3 extends over 13 amino acids. The germline V and J ends were trimmed by 0 bases and 4 bases, with 8 bases remaining between them. The V gene's germline CDR1 is DFQATT and CDR2 SNEGSKA (reference sequence). CDR3 sequence: CSARDFSSDTQYF. CDR3 DNA: TGCAGTGCTAGAGACTTCAGCTCAGATACGCAGTATTTT.

This clonotype has ten or more counts. The chain has TRBV12-3 or TRBV12-4 and TRBJ1-1; a weak D match, TRBD1 (5 bases). The CDR3 loop spans 14 amino acids. The ends were cut back, 2 bases at V and 4 bases at J, with 11 bases in the middle. CDR3 sequence (DNA): TGTGCCAGCAGTTTACAGGGTTGGGGCACTGAAGCTTTCTTT. Protein: CASSLQGWGTEAFF.

Ten or more counts support this clonotype. V is TRBV5-8 and J is TRBJ1-4; 7 nucleotides line up with TRBD1. Trimming cost V 4 bases and J 5 bases; bases outside gene matches: 8. Germline V CDR1 and CDR2: SGHTS, YDEGEE. There are 15 residues in the CDR3. CDR3 in amino acids: CASSGHRDRNEKLFF. The CDR3 DNA is TGTGCCAGCAGCGGACACCGGGACAGAAATGAAAAACTGTTTTTT.

The chain combines TRBV6-1 with TRBJ2-5, with 7 bases lining up with TRBD1. Germline CDR1 is MNHNS and CDR2 is SASEGT. The CDR3 spans 15 residues. V gave up 7 bases and J gave up 4 bases; unmatched junction bases: 12. CDR3 in DNA: TGTGCCAGCACCCTTGACAGGGAGCGGCCAGAGACCCAGTACTTC. It encodes CASTLDRERPETQYF.

The rearrangement links TRBV7-8 to TRBJ2-7; no reliable D call. This CDR3 region has 14 residues. Germline CDR1 SGHVS, CDR2 FQNEAQ. V shed 5 bases and J shed 2 bases, with 13 bases lying between them. CDR3 in DNA: TGTGCCAGCAGCAGCCGGACCAACCCCTACGAGCAGTACTTC. Amino acids: CASSSRTNPYEQYF.

The chain combines TRBV5-1 with TRBJ1-4; TRBD1 matches 7 bases. This CDR3 is built from 17 residues. Trimming at V came to 3 bases and at J to 2 bases, leaving 10 bases not matched to a gene. Germline V CDR1 and CDR2: SGHRS, YFSETQ. The CDR3 reads CASSSRQGSSTNEKLFF. The CDR3 DNA reads as TGCGCCAGCAGCTCCCGACAGGGAAGTTCGACTAATGAAAAACTGTTTTTT.